This TCR beta chain was obtained from a study of cytomegalovirus exposure and HLA in healthy donors. Regarding this clone: Its cognate antigen is unknown.

CDR1 is SGHRS, CDR2 YFSETQ, per germline. The ends lost 2 bases at V and 7 bases at J; junction bases unmatched: 14. The CDR3 is 17 amino acids. Study-level results: Clonal expansion was found to be greater in HLA-associated TCR beta chains than in equally common others in a later analysis. A prior analysis recorded that most TCR beta V segments were productive about 87% or about 30% of the time. In vitro work confirmed that a few CMV-associated chains recognize CMV antigens.

Primers included in the PCR were 60 Vbeta and 13 Jbeta primers. Assay used: immunoSEQ multiplex PCR; TCRdb lists only in-frame clones, some missing. The data show fewer than 200,000 clones, 84% seen once. The sequence was obtained from a man between 25 and 39 years old in good health and CMV-seronegative. This chain uses TRBV5-1 with TRBJ1-2, with 10 bases lining up with TRBD1. The sequenced sample consisted of PBMCs. CDR3 DNA sequence: TGCGCCAGCAGCTTTGGGGGGACAGGGGCAGGTCGCTCTGGCTACACCTTC. This encodes CASSFGGTGAGRSGYTF. Drawing the rest from reference TRBV5-1 and TRBJ1-2, the complete variable domain is KAGVTQTPRYLIKTRGQQVTLSCSPISGHRSVSWYQQTPGQGLQFLFEYFSETQRNKGNFPGRFSGRQFSNSRSEMNVSTLELGDSALYLCASSFGGTGAGRSGYTFGSGTRLTVV.